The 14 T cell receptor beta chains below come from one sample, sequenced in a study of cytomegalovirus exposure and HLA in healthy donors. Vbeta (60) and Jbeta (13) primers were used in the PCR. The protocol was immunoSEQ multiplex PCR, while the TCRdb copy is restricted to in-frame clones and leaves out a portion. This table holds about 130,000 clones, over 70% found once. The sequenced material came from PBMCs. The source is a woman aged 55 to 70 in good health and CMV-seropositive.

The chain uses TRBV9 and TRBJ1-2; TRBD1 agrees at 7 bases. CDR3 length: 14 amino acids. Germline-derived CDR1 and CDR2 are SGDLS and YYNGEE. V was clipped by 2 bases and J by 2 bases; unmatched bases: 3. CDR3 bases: TGTGCCAGCAGCGTCTCACAGGGGAACTATGGCTACACCTTC. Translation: CASSVSQGNYGYTF.

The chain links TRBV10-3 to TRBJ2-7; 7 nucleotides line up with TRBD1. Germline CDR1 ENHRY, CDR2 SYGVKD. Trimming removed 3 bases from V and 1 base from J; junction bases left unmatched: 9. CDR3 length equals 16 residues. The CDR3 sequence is CAISDPRSGGSYEQYF. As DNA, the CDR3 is TGTGCCATCAGTGACCCGCGGTCAGGGGGATCCTACGAGCAGTACTTC.

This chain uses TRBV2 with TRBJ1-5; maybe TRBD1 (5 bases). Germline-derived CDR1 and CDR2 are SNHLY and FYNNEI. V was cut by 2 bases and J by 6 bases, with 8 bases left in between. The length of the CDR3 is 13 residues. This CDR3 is CASSERGGQPQHF. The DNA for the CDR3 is TGTGCCAGCAGTGAAAGGGGTGGTCAGCCCCAGCATTTT.

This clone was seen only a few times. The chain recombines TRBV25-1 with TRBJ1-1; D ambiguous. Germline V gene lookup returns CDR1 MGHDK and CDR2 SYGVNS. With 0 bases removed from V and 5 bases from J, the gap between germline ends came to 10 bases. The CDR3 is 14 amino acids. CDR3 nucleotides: TGTGCCAGCAGTGAATATCCCCTCGGTACTGAAGCTTTCTTT. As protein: CASSEYPLGTEAFF.

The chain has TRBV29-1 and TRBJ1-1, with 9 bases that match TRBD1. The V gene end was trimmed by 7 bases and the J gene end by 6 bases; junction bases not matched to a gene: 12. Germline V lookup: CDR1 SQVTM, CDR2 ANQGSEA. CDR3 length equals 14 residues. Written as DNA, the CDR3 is TGCAGCGCTAATGCCCGGGACAGGGTGGCTGAAGCTTTCTTT. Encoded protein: CSANARDRVAEAFF.

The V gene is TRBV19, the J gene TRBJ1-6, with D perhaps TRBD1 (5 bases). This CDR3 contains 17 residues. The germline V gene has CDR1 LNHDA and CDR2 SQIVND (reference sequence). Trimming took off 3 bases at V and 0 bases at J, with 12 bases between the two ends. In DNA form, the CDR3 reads TGTGCCAGTAGTATGCGTTGGGGCAGCTCCTATAATTCACCCCTCCACTTT. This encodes CASSMRWGSSYNSPLHF.

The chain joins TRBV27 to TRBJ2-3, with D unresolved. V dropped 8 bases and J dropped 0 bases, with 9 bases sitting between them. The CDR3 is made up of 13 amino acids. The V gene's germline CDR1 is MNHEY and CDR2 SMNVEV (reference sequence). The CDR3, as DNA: TGTGCCAGCCTCCGAAGCAGCACAGATACGCAGTATTTT. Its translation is CASLRSSTDTQYF.

The DNA for the CDR3 is TGTGCCAGCAGCACCGGCCCGGGACAGGGGGACCACGAGCAGTACTTC. Encoded protein: CASSTGPGQGDHEQYF. This chain uses TRBV27 with TRBJ2-7; 11 bases map to TRBD1. Losses at the gene ends were 6 bases for V and 5 bases for J; bases not matched to a gene: 12. CDR1 and CDR2 (germline): MNHEY, SMNVEV (reference sequence). This CDR3 region has 16 residues.

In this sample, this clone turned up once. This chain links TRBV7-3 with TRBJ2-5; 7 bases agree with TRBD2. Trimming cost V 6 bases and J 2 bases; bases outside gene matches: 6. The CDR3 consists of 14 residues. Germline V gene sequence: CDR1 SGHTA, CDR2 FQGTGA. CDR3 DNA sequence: TGTGCCAGCAGTCCTGGGGGGGGGCAAGAGACCCAGTACTTC. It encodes CASSPGGGQETQYF.

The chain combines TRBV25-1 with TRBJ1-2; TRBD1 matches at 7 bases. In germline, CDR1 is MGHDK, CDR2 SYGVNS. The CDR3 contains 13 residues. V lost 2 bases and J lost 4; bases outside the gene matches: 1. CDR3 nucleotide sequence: TGTGCCAGCAGTGAAGGGACAGCCTATGGCTACACCTTC. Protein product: CASSEGTAYGYTF.

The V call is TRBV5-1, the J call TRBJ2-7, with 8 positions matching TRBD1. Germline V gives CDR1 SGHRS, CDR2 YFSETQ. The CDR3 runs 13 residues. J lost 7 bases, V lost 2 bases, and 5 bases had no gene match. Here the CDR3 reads CASSFQGAREQYF. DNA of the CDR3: TGCGCCAGCAGCTTTCAGGGGGCGCGTGAGCAGTACTTC.

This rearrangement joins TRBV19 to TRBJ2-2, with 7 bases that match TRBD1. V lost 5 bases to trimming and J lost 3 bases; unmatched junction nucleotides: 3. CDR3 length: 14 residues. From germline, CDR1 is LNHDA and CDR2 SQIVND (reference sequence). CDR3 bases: TGTGCCAGTAGTGGGACAGCCGACACCGGGGAGCTGTTTTTT. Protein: CASSGTADTGELFF.

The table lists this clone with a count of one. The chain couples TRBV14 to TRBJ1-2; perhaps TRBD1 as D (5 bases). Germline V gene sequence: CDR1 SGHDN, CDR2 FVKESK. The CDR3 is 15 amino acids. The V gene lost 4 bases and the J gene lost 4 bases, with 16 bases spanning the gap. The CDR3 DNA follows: TGTGCCAGCAGCCTCGGCGGCTTGGGGGGCTATGGCTACACCTTC. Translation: CASSLGGLGGYGYTF.

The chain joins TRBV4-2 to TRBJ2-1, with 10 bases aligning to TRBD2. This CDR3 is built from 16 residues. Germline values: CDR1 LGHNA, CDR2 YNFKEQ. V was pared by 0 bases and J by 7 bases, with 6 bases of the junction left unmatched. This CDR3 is CASSQEAGGPGNEQFF. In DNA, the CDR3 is TGTGCCAGCAGCCAAGAAGCGGGGGGGCCAGGGAATGAGCAGTTCTTC.